Here is one TCR beta chain with its context. The antigen remains unidentified. The sample comes from a study of T-cell memory formation after mild COVID-19. TCRdb fed the 5' RACE reads into MiXCR, producing one record per CDR3 protein. The sample lists 580,000 or so distinct CDR3 sequences, roughly 17% occurring once. From germline, CDR1 is SGHAT and CDR2 FQNNGV. J gave up 2 bases and V 4 bases, and 13 bases lay outside the gene matches. CDR3 size: 18 residues. Study observations and caveats: Among contracting clones, CD4+ were mainly CM/EM and CD8+ enriched in EMRA. In pre-infection memory, a portion of responding clones appeared, which suggested that cross-reactive memory joined.

The sequence was collected from an adult woman who had mild COVID-19 (a few samples of this study predate the infection). Cell type and time point are not known. The genes are TRBV11-2 and TRBJ2-2; 7 nucleotides align to TRBD2. Specimen: PBMCs or a T cell subset sorted from them (not recorded which). The CDR3 region is CASSSPSPPSGNTGELFF. In nucleotides, the CDR3 is TGTGCCAGCAGCTCCCCCAGTCCGCCTAGCGGCAACACCGGGGAGCTGTTTTTT.